Sequencing of this T cell receptor beta chain was carried out in a study of blood T cell repertoires in COVID-19. Study-wide background: The United States, Italy and Spain supplied acute and convalescent COVID-19 samples. In each case, the material was cDNA or gDNA derived from T cells, B-cell-depleted T cells, or PBMCs.

Deletions cut 8 bases from V and 0 bases from J, with 14 bases between. There are 16 residues in the CDR3. Germline values: CDR1 LGHNA, CDR2 YSLEER. Original methodology: Reference gene primer amplification gave estimated nucleated cell counts. Assay: immunoSEQ multiplex PCR; the TCRdb copy retains only in-frame clones and omits some. Clonal size and the V and J genes are those of that table, whereas D and trimming came from the DNA. The sample yields 290,000 or so clones, approximately 86% seen once. The J gene is TRBJ2-6, the V gene TRBV4-3; tentatively, D is TRBD1 (7 bases). The clonotype originates from a man aged 70-80 years with acute or convalescent COVID-19. The source material was peripheral blood. CDR3 DNA sequence: TGCGCCAGCGCGGGACAGAGGAGCTCTGGGGCCAACGTCCTGACTTTC. It codes for CASAGQRSSGANVLTF.